This paragraph reports one T cell receptor (beta chain). Its target is unknown. This sample is drawn from a study of blood T cells in healthy people across ages. Study-wide points: Age showed a roughly linear inverse relationship with TCR beta diversity per million T cells. The study lacked donor CMV status, which possibly confounded expanded clonotype changes. Because sorting was not performed, PBMCs prevented conclusive naive versus antigen-experienced comparison.

Alongside a J-beta primer mix, a sample-barcoded 5' primer served in a second PCR lasting about 7 to 12 cycles. Each cDNA molecule was tagged by a template-switch adaptor with 12 random nucleotides. TCRdb reprocessed the 5' RACE reads with MiXCR, giving one entry per CDR3 protein. In the table there are 650,000 to 1,000,000 distinct CDR3 sequences, roughly 35% of which are singletons. Deletions cut 6 bases from V and 5 bases from J, with 18 bases between. Germline V gives CDR1 MNHEY, CDR2 SVGEGT. The CDR3 consists of 15 residues. The origin of this receptor is a man aged 18 to 29 in good health. This chain joins TRBV6-2 or TRBV6-3 and TRBJ2-3; D perhaps matches TRBD2 (7 bases). Sequenced: blood. The CDR3 DNA reads TGTGCCAGCAGCCGGGAGGACAGCTCAGGAGATACGCAGTATTTT. This encodes CASSREDSSGDTQYF.